These T cell receptor beta chains were read from a single sample in a study of T cells in Graves' hyperthyroidism and ophthalmopathy. MiXCR, run by TCRdb on the multiplex PCR reads, gives a single entry per CDR3 protein. The sample shows 330,000 or so distinct CDR3 sequences, 18% of them seen only once. Sample: blood. These receptor sequences come from a woman aged 40-49 years with Graves' ophthalmopathy. Both conserved end residues are part of each CDR3. Each record gives: D gene, V gene, CDR3 length, J gene, clone size, CDR3 protein, CDR3 DNA. The D gene is left open where the match is weak. Rows give clone size only sometimes, using once, few, many, or a class for an expanded clone.

d_gene: NA
v_gene: TRBV12-3/TRBV12-4
len: 14
j_gene: TRBJ1-1
abundance: NA
CDR3aa: CASGLGQANTEAFF
CDR3nt: TGTGCCAGCGGTTTGGGTCAGGCTAACACTGAAGCCTTCTTT

d_gene: NA
v_gene: TRBV20-1
len: 17
j_gene: TRBJ1-2
abundance: NA
CDR3aa: CSARDVKGTLMAYGYTF
CDR3nt: TGCAGTGCTAGAGATGTGAAGGGGACTCTAATGGCCTATGGCTACACCTTC

d_gene: NA
v_gene: TRBV6-1
len: 13
j_gene: TRBJ2-7
abundance: many
CDR3aa: CASSNAGINEQYF
CDR3nt: TGTGCCAGCAGTAACGCAGGTATCAACGAGCAGTACTTC

d_gene: NA
v_gene: TRBV7-9
len: 16
j_gene: TRBJ2-5
abundance: many
CDR3aa: CASSFGGGGGEETQYF
CDR3nt: TGTGCCAGCAGCTTTGGAGGAGGGGGGGGCGAAGAGACCCAGTACTTC

d_gene: NA
v_gene: TRBV13
len: 15
j_gene: TRBJ1-3
abundance: many
CDR3aa: CASSPPGRPGNTIYF
CDR3nt: TGTGCCAGCAGCCCGCCCGGGAGACCTGGAAACACCATATATTTT

d_gene: NA
v_gene: TRBV6-2/TRBV6-3
len: 15
j_gene: TRBJ2-2
abundance: NA
CDR3aa: CASSYMWRGVGELFF
CDR3nt: TGTGCCAGCAGTTACATGTGGCGGGGCGTCGGGGAGCTGTTTTTT

d_gene: NA
v_gene: TRBV29-1
len: 12
j_gene: TRBJ2-7
abundance: many
CDR3aa: CSVATVFYEQYF
CDR3nt: TGCAGCGTTGCCACAGTCTTCTACGAGCAGTACTTC

d_gene: TRBD1
v_gene: TRBV5-8
len: 15
j_gene: TRBJ1-2
abundance: many
CDR3aa: CASSGRDRVSFGYTF
CDR3nt: TGTGCCAGCAGCGGACGGGACAGGGTTTCCTTCGGCTACACCTTC

d_gene: NA
v_gene: TRBV10-3
len: 15
j_gene: TRBJ2-4
abundance: many
CDR3aa: CAIKDSGTGKNIQYF
CDR3nt: TGTGCCATCAAGGATTCAGGGACTGGCAAAAACATTCAGTACTTC

d_gene: NA
v_gene: TRBV5-6
len: 15
j_gene: TRBJ1-1
abundance: NA
CDR3aa: CASSWTADMNTEAFF
CDR3nt: TGTGCCAGCAGCTGGACAGCCGACATGAACACTGAAGCTTTCTTT

d_gene: TRBD1
v_gene: TRBV28
len: 16
j_gene: TRBJ1-1
abundance: NA
CDR3aa: CASSFGRQGRFTEAFF
CDR3nt: TGTGCCAGCAGTTTTGGACGACAGGGAAGATTCACTGAAGCTTTCTTT

d_gene: NA
v_gene: TRBV5-1
len: 15
j_gene: TRBJ1-5
abundance: many
CDR3aa: CASSLQGRRGQPQHF
CDR3nt: TGCGCCAGCAGCTTGCAGGGGAGGAGAGGGCAGCCCCAGCATTTT

d_gene: NA
v_gene: TRBV7-2
len: 13
j_gene: TRBJ2-7
abundance: many
CDR3aa: CASSLVQAYEQYF
CDR3nt: TGTGCCAGCAGCTTAGTACAGGCCTACGAGCAGTACTTC

d_gene: NA
v_gene: TRBV27
len: 14
j_gene: TRBJ2-5
abundance: many
CDR3aa: CASSFPRLQETQYF
CDR3nt: TGTGCCAGCAGTTTCCCCCGCCTCCAAGAGACCCAGTACTTC

d_gene: TRBD1
v_gene: TRBV6-5
len: 14
j_gene: TRBJ2-7
abundance: many
CDR3aa: CASMDRGYAYEQYF
CDR3nt: TGTGCCAGCATGGACAGGGGGTACGCCTACGAGCAGTACTTC

d_gene: NA
v_gene: TRBV12-3/TRBV12-4
len: 14
j_gene: TRBJ2-1
abundance: many
CDR3aa: CASRTEGPNNEQFF
CDR3nt: TGTGCCAGCAGGACGGAGGGCCCGAACAATGAGCAGTTCTTC

d_gene: NA
v_gene: TRBV29-1
len: 12
j_gene: TRBJ2-2
abundance: many
CDR3aa: CSATANTGELFF
CDR3nt: TGCAGCGCGACAGCGAACACCGGGGAGCTGTTTTTT

d_gene: TRBD1
v_gene: TRBV19
len: 17
j_gene: TRBJ2-4
abundance: many
CDR3aa: CASSPAARGQSKNIQYF
CDR3nt: TGTGCCAGTAGTCCAGCGGCGAGGGGACAGTCCAAAAACATTCAGTACTTC

d_gene: NA
v_gene: TRBV5-6
len: 13
j_gene: TRBJ1-5
abundance: many
CDR3aa: CASSRNGNQPQHF
CDR3nt: TGTGCCAGCAGCCGAAATGGGAATCAGCCCCAGCATTTT

d_gene: NA
v_gene: TRBV5-1
len: 14
j_gene: TRBJ2-7
abundance: many
CDR3aa: CASSLEGNSYEQYF
CDR3nt: TGCGCCAGCAGCTTGGAGGGGAACTCCTACGAGCAGTACTTC

d_gene: NA
v_gene: TRBV6-1
len: 15
j_gene: TRBJ1-2
abundance: NA
CDR3aa: CASSAPEAGFYGYTF
CDR3nt: TGTGCCAGCAGTGCTCCAGAGGCAGGATTCTATGGCTACACCTTC

d_gene: NA
v_gene: TRBV19
len: 15
j_gene: TRBJ1-1
abundance: many
CDR3aa: CASSLSGQLNTEAFF
CDR3nt: TGTGCCAGTAGTTTATCTGGGCAGTTGAACACTGAAGCTTTCTTT

d_gene: NA
v_gene: TRBV29-1
len: 13
j_gene: TRBJ2-1
abundance: NA
CDR3aa: CSASIPSDYEQFF
CDR3nt: TGCAGCGCCTCGATCCCCTCGGACTACGAGCAGTTCTTC

d_gene: NA
v_gene: TRBV27
len: 15
j_gene: TRBJ1-1
abundance: many
CDR3aa: CASSFNRDVNTEAFF
CDR3nt: TGTGCCAGCAGTTTTAACAGGGACGTGAACACTGAAGCTTTCTTT

d_gene: NA
v_gene: TRBV6-1
len: 15
j_gene: TRBJ1-3
abundance: many
CDR3aa: CASSPSRVSGNTIYF
CDR3nt: TGTGCCAGCAGTCCTTCAAGGGTCTCTGGAAACACCATATATTTT

d_gene: NA
v_gene: TRBV27
len: 14
j_gene: TRBJ2-1
abundance: few
CDR3aa: CASSSVFLPYEQFF
CDR3nt: TGTGCCAGCAGTAGTGTCTTCCTTCCCTACGAGCAGTTCTTC

d_gene: NA
v_gene: TRBV19
len: 15
j_gene: TRBJ2-6
abundance: NA
CDR3aa: CASSIPLSVANVLTF
CDR3nt: TGTGCCAGTAGTATCCCACTCTCTGTGGCCAACGTCCTGACTTTC

d_gene: NA
v_gene: TRBV4-2
len: 15
j_gene: TRBJ1-5
abundance: many
CDR3aa: CASSQASNSNQPQHF
CDR3nt: TGTGCCAGCAGCCAAGCAAGCAATAGCAATCAGCCCCAGCATTTT

d_gene: TRBD1
v_gene: TRBV18
len: 16
j_gene: TRBJ1-6
abundance: NA
CDR3aa: CASSPQQGAVGSPLHF
CDR3nt: TGTGCCAGCTCACCCCAACAGGGGGCTGTTGGTTCACCCCTCCACTTT

d_gene: NA
v_gene: TRBV28
len: 17
j_gene: TRBJ2-5
abundance: many
CDR3aa: CASSFLPVRTRQETQYF
CDR3nt: TGTGCCAGCAGTTTTCTTCCAGTGCGCACCAGACAGGAGACCCAGTACTTC

d_gene: NA
v_gene: TRBV20-1
len: 15
j_gene: TRBJ1-2
abundance: many
CDR3aa: CSASPPGDYTYGYTF
CDR3nt: TGCAGTGCCTCCCCCCCAGGGGACTATACCTATGGCTACACCTTC

d_gene: NA
v_gene: TRBV29-1
len: 13
j_gene: TRBJ1-5
abundance: many
CDR3aa: CSASDSSNQPQHF
CDR3nt: TGCAGCGCTTCGGACAGTAGCAATCAGCCCCAGCATTTT

d_gene: NA
v_gene: TRBV3-1
len: 14
j_gene: TRBJ1-1
abundance: many
CDR3aa: CASSQTLLNTEAFF
CDR3nt: TGTGCCAGCAGCCAGACATTACTGAACACTGAAGCTTTCTTT

d_gene: TRBD2
v_gene: TRBV6-2/TRBV6-3
len: 15
j_gene: TRBJ2-7
abundance: many
CDR3aa: CASTARLAGGYEQYF
CDR3nt: TGTGCCAGCACGGCTAGATTAGCGGGAGGCTACGAGCAGTACTTC

d_gene: TRBD2
v_gene: TRBV6-2/TRBV6-3
len: 16
j_gene: TRBJ2-5
abundance: NA
CDR3aa: CASSQRLAGDQETQYF
CDR3nt: TGTGCCAGCAGTCAACGACTAGCGGGGGATCAAGAGACCCAGTACTTC

d_gene: NA
v_gene: TRBV20-1
len: 13
j_gene: TRBJ2-4
abundance: many
CDR3aa: CSALNIAKNIQYF
CDR3nt: TGCAGTGCTTTAAATATAGCCAAAAACATTCAGTACTTC

d_gene: NA
v_gene: TRBV6-5
len: 13
j_gene: TRBJ1-6
abundance: NA
CDR3aa: CASSYSSSSPLHF
CDR3nt: TGTGCCAGCAGTTACTCGAGTTCTTCACCCCTCCACTTT